The entry below gives a single T cell receptor (beta chain) sequence along with its context. This sample was included in a study of immune evolution from preneoplasia to lung adenocarcinoma. Turning to the study itself: HLA loss of heterozygosity: less than 9% AIS, about 15% MIA, around 33% ADC, none AAH.

Generated by immunoSEQ multiplex PCR, the TCRdb table keeps only in-frame clones and is missing some. The data contain about 900 clones, about 84% of them singletons. This CDR3 spans 15 amino acids. V lost 7 bases and J 4 bases, leaving 17 bases between the germline ends. Germline V gene sequence: CDR1 SNHLY, CDR2 FYNNEI. The chain is built from TRBV2 and TRBJ1-3, with D tentatively TRBD1 (5 bases). Sequencing was performed on FFPE tissue from an adenomatous hyperplasia lung lesion. Sample subset: atypical adenomatous hyperplasia (AAH), lung preneoplasia. The receptor comes from a person aged 60-80 years with lung adenocarcinoma. CDR3 amino acids: CASTKTGTYGNTIYF. In DNA form, the CDR3 reads TGTGCCAGCACTAAAACCGGGACCTACGGAAACACCATATATTTT.